The rows below give T cell receptor beta chains drawn from one sample of a study of T cell responses to AZD1222 COVID-19 vaccine. Profiled with immunoSEQ multiplex PCR; TCRdb holds only in-frame clones, not every one. The sample includes fewer than 95,000 clones, about 88% of them seen just once. Specimen: peripheral blood, collected 28 days after the second AZD1222 dose. Receptors originate from an adult who received the AZD1222 COVID-19 vaccine. Each CDR3 is given with its conserved first and last residue. D genes are given only for firm matches.

V,D,CDR3
TRBV2,.,CASSGRNNEQFF
TRBV7-9,.,CASSHGPYEQYF
TRBV30,.,CAWGTRQQNEKLFF
TRBV7-9,TRBD1,CASSLNRQGVPPLHF
TRBV6-1,TRBD1,CASSEDPAGGVLSYEQYF
TRBV10-3,.,CAISGLGHGSNLGPLHF
TRBV6-5,.,CASSYVAEQETQYF
TRBV24-1,.,CATTPMEGICSGNTIYF
TRBV5-1,TRBD1,CATYAGTGTGELFF
TRBV11-2,.,CASSSWLDEQYF
TRBV11-2,.,CASSLRELGGEKLFF
TRBV7-8,.,CASSSGLSYEQYF
TRBV7-9,.,CASSPQEVALHF
TRBV9,.,CASSLQGGGEKLFF
TRBV7-2,TRBD1,CAGRTGGETGELFF
TRBV12-3/TRBV12-4,.,CASRDTSYEQYF
TRBV4-3,TRBD1,CASSTRDREGAEAFF
TRBV10-3,.,CAISEKGREAFF
TRBV9,TRBD1,CASSGYGTGGSEAFF
TRBV6-2/TRBV6-3,.,CASSYSRGEQFF
TRBV6-2/TRBV6-3,.,CASSTGAGLPTQYF
TRBV7-9,TRBD2,CASSSSGGAVYF
TRBV20-1,.,CSASVGEQPQHF
TRBV5-4,.,CASSLDLGNTIYF
TRBV19,.,CASSIMGIQGQPQHF
TRBV6-5,TRBD2,CASSTSGGIETQYF
TRBV19,TRBD1,CASRETGVVDGYTF
TRBV20-1,.,CSASWLTGTEAFF
TRBV5-1,TRBD1,CASSWTGGTDTQYF
TRBV7-2,TRBD1,CASSLWGTGGRDEQYF
TRBV19,.,CASSIGVQPQHF
TRBV28,TRBD1,CASSYRGGQPQHF
TRBV29-1,.,CSVPSGKDTEAFF